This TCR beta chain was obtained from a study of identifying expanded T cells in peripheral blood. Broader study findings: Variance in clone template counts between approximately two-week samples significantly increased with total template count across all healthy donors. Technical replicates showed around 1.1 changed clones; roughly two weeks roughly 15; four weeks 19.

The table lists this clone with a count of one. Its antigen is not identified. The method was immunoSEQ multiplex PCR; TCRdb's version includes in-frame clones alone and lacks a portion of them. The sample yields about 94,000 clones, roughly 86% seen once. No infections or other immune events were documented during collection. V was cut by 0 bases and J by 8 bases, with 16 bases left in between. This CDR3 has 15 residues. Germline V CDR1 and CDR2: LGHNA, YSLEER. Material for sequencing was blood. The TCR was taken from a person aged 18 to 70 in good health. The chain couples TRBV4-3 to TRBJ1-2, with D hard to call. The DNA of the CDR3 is TGCGCCAGCAGCCAAGACTCTGGTCAGGTATACGGCTACACCTTC. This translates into CASSQDSGQVYGYTF.